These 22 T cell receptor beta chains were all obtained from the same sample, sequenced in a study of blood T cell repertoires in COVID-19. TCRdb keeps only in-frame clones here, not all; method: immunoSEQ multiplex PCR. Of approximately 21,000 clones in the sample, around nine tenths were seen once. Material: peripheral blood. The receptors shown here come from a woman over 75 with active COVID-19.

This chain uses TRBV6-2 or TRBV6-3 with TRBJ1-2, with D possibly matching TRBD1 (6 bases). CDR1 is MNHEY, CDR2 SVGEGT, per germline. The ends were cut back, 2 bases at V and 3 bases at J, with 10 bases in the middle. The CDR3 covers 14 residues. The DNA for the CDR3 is TGTGCCAGCAGTTACATGGCAGGGGACTATGGCTACACCTTC. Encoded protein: CASSYMAGDYGYTF.

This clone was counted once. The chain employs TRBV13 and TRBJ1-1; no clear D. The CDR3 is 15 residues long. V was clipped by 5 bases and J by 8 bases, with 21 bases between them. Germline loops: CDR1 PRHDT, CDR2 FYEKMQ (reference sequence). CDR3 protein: CASSNADSPSHEAFF. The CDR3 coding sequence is TGTGCCAGCAGCAACGCGGACTCGCCCTCACACGAAGCTTTCTTT.

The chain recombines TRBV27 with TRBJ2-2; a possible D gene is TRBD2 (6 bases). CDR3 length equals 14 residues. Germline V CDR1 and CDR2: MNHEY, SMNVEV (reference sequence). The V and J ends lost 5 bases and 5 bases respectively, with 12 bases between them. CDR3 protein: CASSLVGGTGELFF. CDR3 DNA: TGTGCCAGCAGTCTCGTTGGGGGGACCGGGGAGCTGTTTTTT.

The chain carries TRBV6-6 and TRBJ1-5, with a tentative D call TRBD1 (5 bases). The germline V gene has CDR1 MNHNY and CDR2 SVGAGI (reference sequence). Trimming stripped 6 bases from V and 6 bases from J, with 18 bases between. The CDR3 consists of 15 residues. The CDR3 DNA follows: TGTGCCAGCAGCCCCACCGATCGGGGGGGTCAGCCCCAGCATTTT. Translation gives CASSPTDRGGQPQHF.

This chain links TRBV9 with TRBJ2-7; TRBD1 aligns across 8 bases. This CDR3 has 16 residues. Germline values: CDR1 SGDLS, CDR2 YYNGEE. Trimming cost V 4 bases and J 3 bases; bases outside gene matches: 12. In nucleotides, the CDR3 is TGTGCCAGCAGCCCCGCACCGACAGGGGTCTACTACGAGCAGTACTTC. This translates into CASSPAPTGVYYEQYF.

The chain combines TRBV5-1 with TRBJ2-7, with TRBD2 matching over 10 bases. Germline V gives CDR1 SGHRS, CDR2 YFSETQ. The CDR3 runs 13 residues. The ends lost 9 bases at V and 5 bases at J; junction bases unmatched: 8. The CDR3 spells CATSPGTSDEQYF. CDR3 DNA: TGCGCCACCTCCCCGGGGACTAGCGACGAGCAGTACTTC.

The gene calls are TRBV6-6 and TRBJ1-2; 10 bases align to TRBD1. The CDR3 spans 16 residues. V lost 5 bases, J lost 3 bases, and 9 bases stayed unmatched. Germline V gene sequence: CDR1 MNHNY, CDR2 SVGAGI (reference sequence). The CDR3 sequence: CASSPNLGTGDYGYTF. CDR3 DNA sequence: TGTGCCAGCAGTCCAAACCTTGGGACAGGGGACTATGGCTACACCTTC.

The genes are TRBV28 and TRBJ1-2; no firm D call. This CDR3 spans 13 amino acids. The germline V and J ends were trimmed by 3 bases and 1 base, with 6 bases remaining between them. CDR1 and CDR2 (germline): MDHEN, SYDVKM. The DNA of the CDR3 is TGTGCCAGCAGTTTCGGGGATAACTATGGCTACACCTTC. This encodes CASSFGDNYGYTF.

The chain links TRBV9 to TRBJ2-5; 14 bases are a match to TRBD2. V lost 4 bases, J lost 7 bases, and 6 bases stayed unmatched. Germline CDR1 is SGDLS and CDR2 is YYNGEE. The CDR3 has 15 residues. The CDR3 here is CASSPTSGGAGTQYF. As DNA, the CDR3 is TGTGCCAGCAGCCCGACTAGCGGGGGGGCCGGGACCCAGTACTTC.

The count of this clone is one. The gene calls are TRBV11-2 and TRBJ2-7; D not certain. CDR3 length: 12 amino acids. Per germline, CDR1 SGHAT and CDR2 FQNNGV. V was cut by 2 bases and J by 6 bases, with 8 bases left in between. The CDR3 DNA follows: TGTGCCAGCAGCTTAAGTTACGGCGAGCAGTACTTC. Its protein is CASSLSYGEQYF.

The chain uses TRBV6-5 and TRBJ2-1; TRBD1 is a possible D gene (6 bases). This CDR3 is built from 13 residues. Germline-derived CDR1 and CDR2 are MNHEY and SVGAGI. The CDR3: CALGAGNYNEQFF. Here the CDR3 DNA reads TGTGCTTTGGGGGCAGGGAACTACAATGAGCAGTTCTTC.

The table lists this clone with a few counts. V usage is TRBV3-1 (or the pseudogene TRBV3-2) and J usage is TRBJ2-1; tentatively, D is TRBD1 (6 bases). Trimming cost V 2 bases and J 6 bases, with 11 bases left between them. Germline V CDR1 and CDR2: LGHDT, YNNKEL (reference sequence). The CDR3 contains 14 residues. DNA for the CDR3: TGTGCCAGCAGCCAACCCCCAGGGGTCAATGAGCAGTTCTTC. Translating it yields CASSQPPGVNEQFF.

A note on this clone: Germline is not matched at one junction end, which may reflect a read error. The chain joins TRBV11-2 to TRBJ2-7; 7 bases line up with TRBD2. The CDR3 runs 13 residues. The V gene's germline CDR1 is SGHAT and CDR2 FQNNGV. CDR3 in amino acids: CASSLGGISGESF. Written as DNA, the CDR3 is TGTGCCAGCAGCTTAGGGGGGATAAGCGGGGAAAGCTTC.

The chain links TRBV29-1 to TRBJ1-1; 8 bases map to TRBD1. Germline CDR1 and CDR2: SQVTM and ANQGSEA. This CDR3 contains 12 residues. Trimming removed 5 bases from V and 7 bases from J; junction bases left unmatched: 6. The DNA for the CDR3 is TGCAGCGTTCGACAAGGACAGGGTGAAGCTTTCTTT. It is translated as CSVRQGQGEAFF.

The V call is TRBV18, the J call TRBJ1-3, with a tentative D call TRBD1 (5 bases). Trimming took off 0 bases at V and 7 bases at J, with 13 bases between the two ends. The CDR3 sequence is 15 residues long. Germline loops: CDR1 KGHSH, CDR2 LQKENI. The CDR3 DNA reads TGTGCCAGCTCACCACCTATCGGGGGTCGGAACACCATATATTTT. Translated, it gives CASSPPIGGRNTIYF. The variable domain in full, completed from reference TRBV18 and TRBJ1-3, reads NAGVMQNPRHLVRRRGQEARLRCSPMKGHSHVYWYRQLPEEGLKFMVYLQKENIIDESGMPKERFSAEFPKEGPSILRIQQVVRGDSAAYFCASSPPIGGRNTIYFGEGSWLTVV.

CDR3 residues: CASSRRGDYNEQFF. As DNA, the CDR3 is TGTGCCAGCAGCCGGCGGGGGGATTACAATGAGCAGTTCTTC. The chain joins TRBV4-2 to TRBJ2-1, with TRBD2 matching 8 bases. The germline V gene has CDR1 LGHNA and CDR2 YNFKEQ. The J segment lost 4 bases and the V segment lost 4 bases, leaving 3 bases of the junction unmatched. The CDR3 loop spans 14 amino acids.

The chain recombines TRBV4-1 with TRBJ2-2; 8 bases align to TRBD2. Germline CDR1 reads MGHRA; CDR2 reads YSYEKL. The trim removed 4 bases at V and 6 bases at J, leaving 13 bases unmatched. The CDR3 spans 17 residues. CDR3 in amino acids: CASSLKAGGNRAGELFF. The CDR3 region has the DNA TGCGCCAGCAGCCTCAAGGCGGGGGGCAACCGCGCCGGGGAGCTGTTTTTT.

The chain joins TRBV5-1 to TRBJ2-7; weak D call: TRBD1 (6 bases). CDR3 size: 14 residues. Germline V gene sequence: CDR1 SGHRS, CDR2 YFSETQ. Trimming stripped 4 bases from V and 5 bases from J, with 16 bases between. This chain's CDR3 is CASSPNRDAHEQYF. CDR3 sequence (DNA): TGCGCCAGCAGCCCGAACAGGGATGCTCACGAGCAGTACTTC.

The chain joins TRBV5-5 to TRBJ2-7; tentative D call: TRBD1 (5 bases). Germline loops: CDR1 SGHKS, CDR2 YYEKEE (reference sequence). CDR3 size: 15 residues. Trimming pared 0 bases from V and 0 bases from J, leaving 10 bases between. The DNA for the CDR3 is TGTGCCAGCAGCTTGGTGGCAGGGCTCTCCTACGAGCAGTACTTC. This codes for CASSLVAGLSYEQYF.

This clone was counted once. CDR3 coding DNA: TGTGCCAGCACCCCGGCGGGAGGGGAATTGCGCCCCCTCCACTTT. Its protein is CASTPAGGELRPLHF. This chain connects TRBV28 to TRBJ1-6; maybe TRBD1 (5 bases). The germline V and J ends were trimmed by 7 bases and 13 bases, with 23 bases remaining between them. The germline gives CDR1 MDHEN, CDR2 SYDVKM. The CDR3 is 15 residues long.

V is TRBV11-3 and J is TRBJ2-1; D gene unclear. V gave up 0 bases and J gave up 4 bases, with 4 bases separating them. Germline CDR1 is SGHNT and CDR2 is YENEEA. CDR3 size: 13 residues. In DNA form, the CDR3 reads TGTGCCAGCAGCTTAGATCTGTACAATGAGCAGTTCTTC. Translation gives CASSLDLYNEQFF.

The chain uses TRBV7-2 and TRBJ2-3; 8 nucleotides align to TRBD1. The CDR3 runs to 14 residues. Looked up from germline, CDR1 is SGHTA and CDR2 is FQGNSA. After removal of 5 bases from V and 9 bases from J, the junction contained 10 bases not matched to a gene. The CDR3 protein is CASSTRTGPGTQYF. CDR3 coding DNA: TGTGCCAGCAGCACCCGGACAGGGCCAGGGACGCAGTATTTT.